The next 30 T cell receptor beta chains were all read from a single sample in a study of OX40 agonist ivuxolimab in advanced cancers. Sequenced by immunoSEQ multiplex PCR; TCRdb stores in-frame clones only, minus some. The data show over 25,000 clones, with around 86% seen just once and less than 40% held by the top ten. The sample was CD4+ or CD8+ T cells sorted from blood, taken in a trial of the OX40 agonist ivuxolimab. The origin of the receptors is an adult with an advanced solid tumor such as melanoma, head and neck, liver or kidney cancer.

Here the CDR3 reads CASSNPTSGYNEQFF. The CDR3 region has the DNA TGCGCCAGCAGCAACCCGACTAGCGGTTACAATGAGCAGTTCTTC. The chain recombines TRBV5-1 with TRBJ2-1; 9 nucleotides agree with TRBD2. Per the germline V gene, CDR1 is SGHRS and CDR2 is YFSETQ. The CDR3 length is 15 residues. V shed 4 bases, J shed 4 bases, and the junction held 6 bases outside the gene matches.

The rearrangement uses TRBV15 and TRBJ2-1; D may match TRBD1 or TRBD2 (6 bases each). The CDR3 sequence is 16 residues long. The V gene lost 1 base and the J gene lost 2 bases, with 12 bases spanning the gap. Germline V CDR1 and CDR2: LNHNV, YYDKDF (reference sequence). The CDR3 DNA is TGTGCCACCAGCAGAGTAGGGGGGTTGACCTACAATGAGCAGTTCTTC. It specifies CATSRVGGLTYNEQFF.

This clone has only one observation. This sequence joins TRBV7-9 and TRBJ1-1; 11 bases agree with TRBD1. The V gene's germline CDR1 is SEHNR and CDR2 FQNEAQ (reference sequence). The V gene end was trimmed by 4 bases and the J gene end by 6 bases; junction bases not matched to a gene: 4. CDR3 length: 14 amino acids. CDR3 sequence (DNA): TGTGCCAGCAGCTCGGGACAGGGGGGATCTGAAGCTTTCTTT. The encoded protein is CASSSGQGGSEAFF.

The chain carries TRBV9 and TRBJ1-2; a possible D gene is TRBD1 (5 bases). From germline, CDR1 is SGDLS and CDR2 YYNGEE. This CDR3 has 12 amino acids. V was trimmed by 7 bases and J by 4 bases, leaving 11 bases between them. CDR3 in amino acids: CASGRGGYGYTF. In DNA form, the CDR3 reads TGTGCCAGCGGTCGCGGGGGCTATGGCTACACCTTC.

The rearrangement joins TRBV6-1 to TRBJ2-4; D gene unclear. Trimming pared 2 bases from V and 8 bases from J, leaving 10 bases between. The length of the CDR3 is 13 residues. Germline V gene sequence: CDR1 MNHNS, CDR2 SASEGT. CDR3: CASSELRSDIQYF. The CDR3 DNA follows: TGTGCCAGCAGTGAATTAAGGTCGGACATTCAGTACTTC.

The DNA for the CDR3 is TGTGCCAGCTGTCCCTCTGGGGTTTCACCCCTCCACTTT. The encoded protein is CASCPSGVSPLHF. The genes are TRBV27 and TRBJ1-6; D is undetermined. Germline V lookup: CDR1 MNHEY, CDR2 SMNVEV (reference sequence). V was clipped by 8 bases and J by 9 bases, with 14 bases between them. CDR3 length: 13 residues.

This clone turned up a few times. This chain connects TRBV25-1 to TRBJ2-7; D is unclear. The CDR3 has 12 residues. Trimming cost V 5 bases and J 5 bases, with 10 bases left between them. Germline V gene data show CDR1 as MGHDK and CDR2 as SYGVNS. The DNA of the CDR3 is TGTGCCAGCAGTCCCCAACACCACGAGCAGTACTTC. Translation gives CASSPQHHEQYF.

The chain carries TRBV4-2 and TRBJ2-2; 11 bases map to TRBD2. The CDR3 has 15 amino acids. The trim removed 0 bases at V and 9 bases at J, leaving 3 bases unmatched. The germline CDR1 and CDR2 sequences are LGHNA and YNFKEQ. The CDR3 loop is CASSQDSGGARELFF. The DNA of the CDR3 is TGTGCCAGCAGCCAAGATAGCGGGGGGGCCCGGGAGCTGTTTTTT.

This chain links TRBV9 with TRBJ2-5; D assignment may be TRBD1 or TRBD2 (5 bases each). The germline CDR1 and CDR2 sequences are SGDLS and YYNGEE. Deletions cut 4 bases from V and 1 base from J, with 17 bases between. This CDR3 is 16 amino acids long. The CDR3: CASSPEPGPSQETQYF. Written as DNA, the CDR3 is TGTGCCAGCAGCCCCGAGCCGGGACCTAGCCAAGAGACCCAGTACTTC.

V gene TRBV4-1 combines with J gene TRBJ2-7; D remains unclear. The V end lost 0 bases, the J end lost 2 bases, and 8 bases lay between the germline ends. There are 14 residues in the CDR3. Germline-derived CDR1 and CDR2 are MGHRA and YSYEKL. For the CDR3, the DNA is TGCGCCAGCAGCCAAGAAGGCCAAACCTACGAGCAGTACTTC. Amino acids: CASSQEGQTYEQYF.

This clone is categorized as medium-sized. The rearrangement joins TRBV4-2 to TRBJ2-7; D is perhaps TRBD2 (5 bases). This CDR3 comprises 15 residues. V was cut by 0 bases and J by 3 bases, with 12 bases left in between. From germline, CDR1 is LGHNA and CDR2 YNFKEQ. The CDR3 region has the DNA TGTGCCAGCAGCCAAGATCCCGGGGAGTTCTACGAGCAGTACTTC. Translated, it gives CASSQDPGEFYEQYF.

In nucleotides, the CDR3 is TGTGCCAGCAGTGACTATCCTAGGAACGAGCAGTACTTC. Translated: CASSDYPRNEQYF. V is TRBV2 and J is TRBJ2-7; D is uncertain. This CDR3 region has 13 residues. The germline V gene has CDR1 SNHLY and CDR2 FYNNEI. Trimming removed 3 bases from V and 5 bases from J, with 11 bases in between.

The rearrangement links TRBV5-6 to TRBJ1-6; 7 bases fit TRBD1. J was trimmed by 7 bases and V by 4 bases; bases with no gene match: 8. The germline gives CDR1 SGHDT, CDR2 YYEEEE. This CDR3 is built from 15 residues. DNA of the CDR3: TGTGCCAGCAGCATGACAGGGATGGGGAATTCACCCCTCCACTTT. It yields the protein CASSMTGMGNSPLHF.

V gene TRBV10-3 combines with J gene TRBJ1-1; D remains unclear. CDR1 ENHRY and CDR2 SYGVKD come from the germline V gene. The CDR3 runs to 12 residues. The V and J ends lost 1 base and 7 bases respectively, with 7 bases between them. The CDR3 sequence: CAISEYRSEAFF. The CDR3 DNA reads TGTGCCATCAGTGAGTACCGGAGTGAAGCTTTCTTT.

This clone was observed once. V is TRBV21-1 and J is TRBJ2-7; the tabulated D call, TRBD1, remains unverified against the DNA. TRBV21-1 is a recognized pseudogene. This CDR3 has 14 residues. The chain's CDR3 is CASSLRQPSYEQYF. Written as DNA, the CDR3 is TGTGCCAGCAGCTTGAGACAGCCCTCCTACGAGCAGTACTTC.

The chain combines TRBV9 with TRBJ2-7; tentative D call: TRBD2 (5 bases). The CDR3 has 15 residues. The germline V and J ends were trimmed by 3 bases and 0 bases, with 13 bases remaining between them. Per germline, CDR1 SGDLS and CDR2 YYNGEE. CDR3: CASSERPGSSYEQYF. The CDR3 DNA follows: TGTGCCAGCAGCGAGCGCCCGGGGAGCTCCTACGAGCAGTACTTC.

The CDR3 DNA follows: TGTGCCAGCAGTATTGGGGTAAAAGAGACCCAGTACTTC. It codes for CASSIGVKETQYF. This sequence joins TRBV28 and TRBJ2-5; no clear D gene. Per the germline V gene, CDR1 is MDHEN and CDR2 is SYDVKM. V lost 5 bases, J lost 3 bases, and 10 bases lay in between. The CDR3 is made up of 13 amino acids.

The chain joins TRBV9 to TRBJ2-7; D unclear. Trimming left V 4 bases short and J 4 bases short, with 12 bases between. In germline, CDR1 is SGDLS, CDR2 YYNGEE. The CDR3 has 13 residues. The CDR3 nucleotides are TGTGCCAGCAGCCCTGCACAAAATTACGAGCAGTACTTC. Translation gives CASSPAQNYEQYF.

The chain recombines TRBV11-2 with TRBJ2-1; the match to TRBD2 covers 9 bases. Trimming at V came to 1 base and at J to 5 bases, leaving 9 bases not matched to a gene. The CDR3 has 17 amino acids. Germline loops: CDR1 SGHAT, CDR2 FQNNGV. The CDR3: CASSLGTSGRFNNEQFF. CDR3 nucleotides: TGTGCCAGCAGCTTAGGAACTAGCGGGCGGTTTAACAATGAGCAGTTCTTC.

The V call is TRBV5-4, the J call TRBJ2-7, with D unclear. Germline V gives CDR1 SGHNT, CDR2 YYREEE (reference sequence). This CDR3 has 14 residues. V was trimmed by 1 base and J by 2 bases, leaving 10 bases between them. CDR3 bases: TGTGCCAGCAGCTTGTGGGGTGTAGCCTACGAGCAGTACTTC. Its protein is CASSLWGVAYEQYF.

This sequence joins TRBV11-1 and TRBJ2-5; D is possibly TRBD2 (6 bases). Germline loops: CDR1 SGHAT, CDR2 FQDESV (reference sequence). The V end lost 6 bases, the J end lost 3 bases, and 20 bases lay between the germline ends. The CDR3 is 16 residues long. The CDR3 DNA follows: TGTGCCAGCAGTCCTCACGTGCGGGGCCCCAAAGAGACCCAGTACTTC. Protein sequence: CASSPHVRGPKETQYF.

This sequence joins TRBV27 and TRBJ1-3; the D is unclear. Germline loops: CDR1 MNHEY, CDR2 SMNVEV (reference sequence). The V and J ends lost 3 bases and 0 bases respectively, with 12 bases between them. The CDR3 runs to 16 residues. The CDR3 reads CASSLDRESSGNTIYF. The CDR3 nucleotides read TGTGCCAGCAGTTTGGACCGGGAGAGCTCTGGAAACACCATATATTTT.

This chain links TRBV5-1 with TRBJ1-3, with 8 positions matching TRBD1. Losses at the gene ends were 1 base for V and 0 bases for J; bases not matched to a gene: 3. This CDR3 has 16 residues. CDR1 and CDR2 (germline): SGHRS, YFSETQ. CDR3 DNA sequence: TGCGCCAGCAGCTTGACGGGACAGGTCTCTGGAAACACCATATATTTT. Translation gives CASSLTGQVSGNTIYF.

This clone was observed a handful of times. V is TRBV6-1 and J is TRBJ2-7, with D uncertain. Germline CDR1 reads MNHNS; CDR2 reads SASEGT. V shed 8 bases and J shed 2 bases, with 10 bases lying between them. The CDR3 totals 12 residues. CDR3 region: CASGLDAYEQYF. The CDR3 DNA reads as TGTGCCAGCGGCCTGGACGCCTACGAGCAGTACTTC.

CDR3 sequence (DNA): TGTGCCAGCAGTGAGGGACTAGCGGGAGGGCCGGGGGAGACCCAGTACTTC. Its translation: CASSEGLAGGPGETQYF. V is TRBV2 and J is TRBJ2-5; TRBD2 aligns across 16 bases. V was clipped by 3 bases and J by 5 bases; unmatched bases: 6. Germline CDR1 reads SNHLY; CDR2 reads FYNNEI. There are 17 residues in the CDR3.

V gene TRBV7-6 combines with J gene TRBJ2-7, with D possibly being TRBD1 (5 bases). The germline gives CDR1 SGHVS, CDR2 FNYEAQ. The CDR3 loop spans 13 amino acids. V shed 5 bases and J shed 3 bases, with 11 bases lying between them. CDR3 sequence: CASSPMGLYEQYF. The CDR3 nucleotides are TGTGCCAGCAGCCCAATGGGGCTCTACGAGCAGTACTTC.

The chain combines TRBV16 with TRBJ2-3; 7 bases fit TRBD2. CDR3 size: 18 residues. The V gene end was trimmed by 4 bases and the J gene end by 3 bases; junction bases not matched to a gene: 16. The germline gives CDR1 KGHSY, CDR2 FQNENV. The CDR3: CASSPLRWEGLFTDTQYF. The CDR3 DNA reads TGTGCCAGCAGCCCCCTGCGTTGGGAGGGTTTGTTTACAGATACGCAGTATTTT.

V and J are TRBV30 and TRBJ1-5; the D is unclear. V was clipped by 0 bases and J by 2 bases, with 11 bases between them. The germline CDR1 and CDR2 sequences are GTSNPN and SVGIG (reference sequence). The CDR3 has 15 residues. The CDR3 DNA follows: TGTGCCTGGAGTGTAGTGGGATCTCGCAATCAGCCCCAGCATTTT. This translates into CAWSVVGSRNQPQHF.

The genes are TRBV4-1 and TRBJ1-1, with D perhaps TRBD1 (5 bases). V was clipped by 0 bases and J by 12 bases, with 11 bases between them. There are 12 residues in the CDR3. The V gene's germline CDR1 is MGHRA and CDR2 YSYEKL. The CDR3 reads CASSQDLAGSFF. In nucleotides, the CDR3 is TGCGCCAGCAGCCAAGATTTGGCAGGGTCTTTCTTT.

The chain is built from TRBV4-1 and TRBJ2-7; D unresolved. Germline-derived CDR1 and CDR2 are MGHRA and YSYEKL. Trimming pared 2 bases from V and 5 bases from J, leaving 16 bases between. The CDR3 covers 15 residues. The CDR3 loop reads CASSQRRDPRDEQYF. The CDR3 bases are TGCGCCAGCAGCCAACGGCGCGACCCAAGGGACGAGCAGTACTTC.